The 14 T cell receptor beta chains presented below share a single source sample, sequenced in a study of blood T cell repertoires in COVID-19. Assay: immunoSEQ multiplex PCR; the TCRdb copy retains only in-frame clones and omits some. The profile shows more than 70,000 clones, 75% to 90% of them singletons. Sequencing was performed on peripheral blood. These receptors were collected from a human donor in a cohort sampled during active COVID-19.

The chain links TRBV2 to TRBJ1-6; no definite D call. Germline-derived CDR1 and CDR2 are SNHLY and FYNNEI. The CDR3 is made up of 12 amino acids. The V end was cut by 3 bases, the J end by 7 bases, with 4 bases between. The CDR3 reads CASSDQNSPLHF. The CDR3 coding sequence is TGTGCCAGCAGTGACCAAAATTCACCCCTCCACTTT.

V gene TRBV4-1 combines with J gene TRBJ2-7; 10 bases map to TRBD2. CDR1 MGHRA and CDR2 YSYEKL come from the germline V gene. The CDR3 covers 17 residues. The V segment lost 0 bases and the J segment 5 bases; nucleotides outside the gene matches: 10. Written as DNA, the CDR3 is TGCGCCAGCAGCCAAGATCTCGGGGCTAGCGGGGGTGACGAGCAGTACTTC. Translated, it gives CASSQDLGASGGDEQYF.

V gene TRBV19 combines with J gene TRBJ2-1; 10 positions match TRBD2. V gave up 5 bases and J gave up 14 bases; unmatched junction bases: 12. CDR3 length: 14 residues. Germline assignment: CDR1 LNHDA and CDR2 SQIVND (reference sequence). The CDR3 bases are TGTGCCAGTAGTCTCGGGACTAGCGCCGGAATGAAGTTCTTC. Translating gives CASSLGTSAGMKFF.

The chain couples TRBV2 to TRBJ1-5; D is ambiguous. Germline V gene sequence: CDR1 SNHLY, CDR2 FYNNEI. The CDR3 sequence is 13 residues long. The germline V and J ends were trimmed by 2 bases and 9 bases, with 11 bases remaining between them. The chain's CDR3 is CASSETAPGPQHF. CDR3 nucleotides: TGTGCCAGCAGTGAAACGGCCCCGGGGCCCCAGCATTTT.

This clone has just a few counts. The V call is TRBV4-2, the J call TRBJ1-1, with a possible D match to TRBD1 (5 bases). V shed 6 bases and J shed 0 bases, with 14 bases lying between them. The CDR3 runs 15 residues. The germline V gene encodes CDR1 LGHNA and CDR2 YNFKEQ. CDR3 DNA sequence: TGTGCCAGCAGGGGGGAGGGTAGGTTGAACACTGAAGCTTTCTTT. Its protein product is CASRGEGRLNTEAFF.

The chain combines TRBV15 with TRBJ1-1; D perhaps matches TRBD1 (6 bases). Trimming shortened V by 0 bases and J by 1 base, and 12 bases separated the two germline ends. The germline CDR1 and CDR2 sequences are LNHNV and YYDKDF (reference sequence). CDR3 length: 16 amino acids. The CDR3 DNA reads as TGTGCCACCAGCAGAGATGTGGGGGCGTGGAACACTGAAGCTTTCTTT. Translated: CATSRDVGAWNTEAFF.

V usage is TRBV2 and J usage is TRBJ2-7; 7 bases line up with TRBD2. This CDR3 contains 16 residues. Unmatched junction bases numbered 9, after V lost 3 bases and J lost 1 base. From germline, CDR1 is SNHLY and CDR2 FYNNEI. CDR3 nucleotides: TGTGCCAGCAGTGACAGACTCGGGACTACGTCCTACGAGCAGTACTTC. Protein product: CASSDRLGTTSYEQYF.

The chain joins TRBV3-1 (or the pseudogene TRBV3-2) to TRBJ1-2; TRBD1 aligns across 11 bases. The CDR3 covers 14 residues. CDR1 LGHDT and CDR2 YNNKEL come from the germline V gene (reference sequence). The V and J ends lost 5 bases and 4 bases, in that order; junction bases with no gene match: 3. CDR3 protein: CASSYGQGAYGYTF. DNA of the CDR3: TGTGCCAGCAGCTATGGACAGGGGGCCTATGGCTACACCTTC.

The gene calls are TRBV20-1 and TRBJ2-1; D perhaps matches TRBD2 (6 bases). This CDR3 is built from 15 residues. Trimming left V 3 bases short and J 0 bases short, with 12 bases between. Germline CDR1 and CDR2: DFQATT and SNEGSKA (reference sequence). CDR3 residues: CSASWRDPSYNEQFF. CDR3 DNA sequence: TGCAGTGCTAGTTGGCGGGACCCCTCCTACAATGAGCAGTTCTTC.

The chain links TRBV5-6 to TRBJ2-7; 7 nucleotides match TRBD1. The V and J ends lost 10 bases and 3 bases, in that order; junction bases with no gene match: 7. Germline CDR1 and CDR2: SGHDT and YYEEEE. The CDR3 length is 12 residues. The CDR3 loop reads CASGQGDYEQYF. In nucleotides, the CDR3 is TGTGCCTCTGGGCAGGGGGACTACGAGCAGTACTTC.

This clone was observed once. The V call is TRBV27, the J call TRBJ1-2; 8 bases fit TRBD1. J was trimmed by 7 bases and V by 10 bases; bases with no gene match: 11. Germline-derived CDR1 and CDR2 are MNHEY and SMNVEV (reference sequence). The CDR3 sequence is 13 residues long. The CDR3 DNA sequence: TGTGCCACCCGACCCTCTCAGGGGGCTGGCTACACCTTC. This encodes CATRPSQGAGYTF.

The rearrangement uses TRBV10-3 and TRBJ1-4; D unclear. Germline CDR1 and CDR2: ENHRY and SYGVKD. The CDR3 extends over 15 amino acids. V was pared by 3 bases and J by 4 bases, with 12 bases between. The CDR3 region has the DNA TGTGCCATCAGTGATCCTTCGGAGCTTAATGAAAAACTGTTTTTT. Its protein product is CAISDPSELNEKLFF.

The count of this clone is one. The chain is built from TRBV19 and TRBJ2-3, with D perhaps TRBD2 (6 bases). V dropped 4 bases and J dropped 2 bases, with 13 bases sitting between them. Germline CDR1 LNHDA, CDR2 SQIVND (reference sequence). The CDR3 contains 15 residues. CDR3 region: CASSTGLTPTDTQYF. CDR3 coding DNA: TGTGCCAGTAGTACGGGACTTACCCCCACAGATACGCAGTATTTT.

This chain joins TRBV5-5 and TRBJ2-1; 16 nucleotides align to TRBD2. Unmatched junction bases numbered 7, after V lost 7 bases and J lost 9 bases. The CDR3 extends over 15 amino acids. Germline V gene sequence: CDR1 SGHKS, CDR2 YYEKEE (reference sequence). CDR3 coding DNA: TGTGCCAGCGCCGCCGGGACTAGCGGGGGGGGTGAGCAGTTCTTC. Translating it yields CASAAGTSGGGEQFF.